The clone carrying this T cell receptor (beta chain) has more than one count but fewer than ten. The antigen is unknown. TCRdb reanalysed the reads using MiXCR and keeps one entry per CDR3 protein. This sample carries 900,000 to 950,000 distinct CDR3 sequences, about 33% of them seen once, and the ten largest clones take 13%. This record belongs to a study of T cell repertoires in cytomegalovirus infection. At the level of the study: It was recently identified HLA-C-restricted and well-studied HLA-B-restricted CMV epitopes that the study used.

Whole-study findings and limits: What dominated the ex vivo response were HLA-C-restricted CMV-specific TCR beta clonotypes.

The CDR3 is made up of 15 amino acids. Germline CDR1 and CDR2: MGHRA and YSYEKL. Trimming took 4 bases from V and 1 from J; bases not matched to a gene: 4. This specimen consisted of cultured CD8+ T cells from PBMCs, obtained from culture after CMV antigen stimulation. The receptor comes from a human donor in good health (CMV status not recorded). Some clones in this sample may be carry-over from other donors' samples. The chain carries TRBV4-1 and TRBJ1-5; 7 nucleotides agree with TRBD1. CDR3 sequence (DNA): TGCGCCAGCAGCCGTATACAGGGGAGCAATCAGCCCCAGCATTTT. Its translation is CASSRIQGSNQPQHF.